This entry lists 18 T cell receptor beta chains sequenced from one sample in a study of T cells after yellow fever vaccination. A single record per CDR3 protein comes from TCRdb applying MiXCR to the 5' RACE reads. The sample shows about 320,000 distinct CDR3 sequences, roughly 10% of them seen only once. The sequences come from CD4+ T cells sorted from PBMCs, collected 45 days after the yellow fever booster vaccination. The receptors derive from a man younger than 35 who received the YFV17D yellow fever vaccine.

This clonotype was observed a handful of times. This chain links TRBV20-1 with TRBJ2-3; 11 bases fit TRBD2. This CDR3 contains 16 residues. The J segment lost 2 bases and the V segment lost 2 bases, leaving 6 bases of the junction unmatched. Germline assignment: CDR1 DFQATT and CDR2 SNEGSKA (reference sequence). In DNA form, the CDR3 reads TGCAGTGCTAGATGGGGTAGCGGGGGGGCCACAGATACGCAGTATTTT. Translation: CSARWGSGGATDTQYF.

This clonotype was recorded once. The rearrangement joins TRBV19 to TRBJ2-7; no reliable D call. Germline lookup yields CDR1 LNHDA and CDR2 SQIVND (reference sequence). The V end lost 1 base, the J end lost 5 bases, and 12 bases lay between the germline ends. This CDR3 comprises 14 residues. CDR3 region: CASSIGRPTDEQYF. The CDR3 coding sequence is TGTGCCAGTAGTATAGGTCGCCCGACCGACGAGCAGTACTTC.

In its sample, this clonotype was seen a few times. The J gene is TRBJ2-5, the V gene TRBV15; D call uncertain. This CDR3 comprises 14 residues. V shed 0 bases and J shed 5 bases, with 10 bases lying between them. CDR1 is LNHNV and CDR2 is YYDKDF in the germline V gene (reference sequence). In nucleotides, the CDR3 is TGTGCCACCAGCAGAGATCCGGTGCCCGAGACCCAGTACTTC. This sequence encodes CATSRDPVPETQYF.

The chain couples TRBV18 to TRBJ1-1; D is ambiguous. The CDR3 is made up of 14 amino acids. Trimming cost V 5 bases and J 1 base, with 11 bases left between them. Germline values: CDR1 KGHSH, CDR2 LQKENI. The CDR3: CASSTYSENTEAFF. The CDR3 DNA is TGTGCCAGCTCAACGTATTCGGAGAACACTGAAGCTTTCTTT.

Only a few counts were recorded for this clonotype. V is TRBV18 and J is TRBJ2-1; D remains unclear. Germline V gene data show CDR1 as KGHSH and CDR2 as LQKENI. There are 13 residues in the CDR3. Trimming cost V 0 bases and J 7 bases, with 7 bases left between them. The chain's CDR3 is CASSPPGENEQFF. The CDR3 DNA follows: TGTGCCAGCTCACCACCAGGAGAGAATGAGCAGTTCTTC.

At least ten counts were recorded for this clonotype. The rearrangement joins TRBV6-5 to TRBJ2-5; no firm D call. Germline lookup yields CDR1 MNHEY and CDR2 SVGAGI. The CDR3 loop spans 12 amino acids. V lost 6 bases and J lost 5, with 10 bases in between. In DNA, the CDR3 is TGTGCCAGCAGCTTTTCACGGGAGACCCAGTACTTC. As protein: CASSFSRETQYF.

Only a few counts were recorded for this clonotype. The chain joins TRBV2 to TRBJ1-1, with D uncertain. Trimming removed 7 bases at V and 6 bases at J, with 15 bases between. CDR3 length: 13 amino acids. In germline, CDR1 is SNHLY, CDR2 FYNNEI. CDR3 sequence (DNA): TGTGCCAGCACCGGGGAGGCTTACGCTGAAGCTTTCTTT. Encoded protein: CASTGEAYAEAFF.

Many counts were recorded for this clonotype. The chain combines TRBV18 with TRBJ2-3; D gene uncertain. This CDR3 has 12 residues. Germline V gene sequence: CDR1 KGHSH, CDR2 LQKENI. V was pared by 3 bases and J by 3 bases, with 4 bases between. The CDR3 spells CASSPGTDTQYF. For the CDR3, the DNA is TGTGCCAGCTCACCGGGGACAGATACGCAGTATTTT.

In its sample, this clonotype was seen many times. V gene TRBV6-5 combines with J gene TRBJ2-2; D remains ambiguous. The V gene lost 2 bases and the J gene lost 4 bases, with 11 bases spanning the gap. The CDR3 has 15 amino acids. The germline V gene has CDR1 MNHEY and CDR2 SVGAGI. The CDR3 spells CASSYGVPSTGELFF. Here the CDR3 DNA reads TGTGCCAGCAGTTACGGAGTCCCGAGCACCGGGGAGCTGTTTTTT.

This clonotype was detected only a few times. V usage is TRBV7-2 and J usage is TRBJ2-7; no definite D call. This CDR3 region has 13 residues. Deletions cut 3 bases from V and 6 bases from J, with 12 bases between. Per the germline V gene, CDR1 is SGHTA and CDR2 is FQGNSA. CDR3 sequence reads: CASSFLGIGEQYF. DNA of the CDR3: TGTGCCAGCAGCTTCCTGGGTATCGGCGAGCAGTACTTC.

This clonotype showed up many times. Here the CDR3 reads CASSDSGRGELFF. DNA of the CDR3: TGTGCCAGCAGCGACTCCGGGCGAGGGGAGCTGTTTTTT. The chain carries TRBV9 and TRBJ2-2; D call uncertain. CDR3 length equals 13 residues. Germline CDR1 SGDLS, CDR2 YYNGEE. Trimming took 3 bases from V and 8 from J, leaving 11 bases between them.

This clonotype has only a few counts. J is TRBJ2-7 and V is TRBV5-1; 14 bases fit TRBD2. CDR3 length: 14 residues. Germline V gene data show CDR1 as SGHRS and CDR2 as YFSETQ. V gave up 4 bases and J gave up 5 bases; unmatched junction bases: 2. The CDR3, as DNA: TGCGCCAGCAGCCCGGGACTAGCGGGGGACGAGCAGTACGTC. It yields the protein CASSPGLAGDEQYV.

The chain employs TRBV5-1 and TRBJ2-2; TRBD2 matches 7 bases. CDR1 SGHRS and CDR2 YFSETQ come from the germline V gene. The CDR3 extends over 16 amino acids. V was clipped by 0 bases and J by 6 bases; unmatched bases: 8. The CDR3: CASSLVPVGGAGELFF. CDR3 sequence (DNA): TGCGCCAGCAGCTTGGTCCCCGTGGGAGGGGCCGGGGAGCTGTTTTTT.

This chain connects TRBV11-2 to TRBJ1-2; TRBD1 might be the D (5 bases). The CDR3 has 13 residues. Looked up from germline, CDR1 is SGHAT and CDR2 is FQNNGV. Between the trimmed V and J ends, which lost 3 bases and 5 bases, there was a span of 10 bases. The CDR3 region has the DNA TGTGCCAGCAGCTTCGCCGGGGGGTATGGCTACACCTTC. This sequence encodes CASSFAGGYGYTF.

This clonotype has a handful of counts. The chain employs TRBV27 and TRBJ1-2; 8 nucleotides match TRBD1. The CDR3 sequence is 14 residues long. Germline V CDR1 and CDR2: MNHEY, SMNVEV (reference sequence). With V trimmed by 1 base and J by 10 bases, 8 bases remained unmatched. The CDR3 spells CASSLLGQGRDYTF. CDR3 DNA sequence: TGTGCCAGCAGTTTATTAGGACAGGGACGTGACTACACCTTC.

At least ten counts were recorded for this clonotype. The chain recombines TRBV5-4 with TRBJ1-2, with 9 bases that match TRBD1. The junction had 9 bases not matched to a gene; V was cut back by 4 bases and J by 2 bases. The germline gives CDR1 SGHNT, CDR2 YYREEE (reference sequence). This CDR3 has 16 residues. CDR3 sequence: CASSLFRTGDNYGYTF. Here the CDR3 DNA reads TGTGCCAGCAGCCTATTCCGGACAGGGGACAACTATGGCTACACCTTC. The full variable domain, its missing parts supplied by reference TRBV5-4 and TRBJ1-2, is ETGVTQSPTHLIKTRGQQVTLRCSSQSGHNTVSWYQQALGQGPQFIFQYYREEENGRGNFPPRFSGLQFPNYSSELNVNALELDDSALYLCASSLFRTGDNYGYTFGSGTRLTVV.

This clonotype was counted between two and nine times. CDR3 DNA sequence: TGCGCCAGCACCGTCGGGCTTGGCCAAGAGACCCAGTACTTC. Protein product: CASTVGLGQETQYF. J is TRBJ2-5 and V is TRBV5-1, with no clear D. The CDR3 totals 14 residues. Between the trimmed V and J ends, which lost 6 bases and 1 base, there was a span of 13 bases. Germline V gene sequence: CDR1 SGHRS, CDR2 YFSETQ.

V usage is TRBV5-1 and J usage is TRBJ2-2, with D perhaps matching TRBD1 (6 bases). The CDR3 has 17 residues. V was cut by 0 bases and J by 0 bases, with 12 bases left in between. Per the germline V gene, CDR1 is SGHRS and CDR2 is YFSETQ. CDR3 residues: CASSLGGSGANTGELFF. CDR3 sequence (DNA): TGCGCCAGCAGCTTGGGAGGGTCAGGGGCGAACACCGGGGAGCTGTTTTTT.